This is a list of T cell receptor beta chains from one sample in a study of blood T cells in healthy people across ages. TCRdb called the 5' RACE reads again in MiXCR, with one record for every CDR3 protein. Among hundreds of thousands of distinct CDR3 sequences listed, approximately 53% were seen once. The sequenced sample was blood. All receptors derive from a man older than 75 in good health. Both conserved end residues are part of each CDR3. The D gene is left open where the match is weak. A clone size is listed for some rows: how often the clone was seen (once, few, many), or a class if it is expanded.

clone_size: few; d_call: NA; v_call: TRBV29-1; j_call: TRBJ2-5; cdr3_length: 15; cdr3_aa: CSVEPTMGRQETQYF; cdr3_nt: TGCAGCGTTGAACCAACGATGGGGCGGCAAGAGACCCAGTACTTC
clone_size: NA; d_call: NA; v_call: TRBV2; j_call: TRBJ2-6; cdr3_length: 15; cdr3_aa: CASSEIGAGANVLTF; cdr3_nt: TGTGCCAGCAGTGAAATCGGGGCTGGGGCCAACGTCCTGACTTTC
clone_size: NA; d_call: NA; v_call: TRBV9; j_call: TRBJ2-3; cdr3_length: 14; cdr3_aa: CASSVVGGSDTQYF; cdr3_nt: TGTGCCAGCAGCGTAGTAGGCGGTTCCGATACGCAGTATTTT
clone_size: once; d_call: NA; v_call: TRBV5-1; j_call: TRBJ2-5; cdr3_length: 14; cdr3_aa: CASRSNTGQETQYF; cdr3_nt: TGCGCCAGCAGATCCAACACGGGTCAAGAGACCCAGTACTTC
clone_size: NA; d_call: TRBD1; v_call: TRBV20-1; j_call: TRBJ2-7; cdr3_length: 12; cdr3_aa: CSAADRTYEQYF; cdr3_nt: TGCAGTGCTGCGGACAGGACCTACGAGCAGTACTTC
clone_size: NA; d_call: TRBD2; v_call: TRBV11-3; j_call: TRBJ2-7; cdr3_length: 16; cdr3_aa: CASSLDGRGGDDEQYF; cdr3_nt: TGTGCCAGCAGCTTAGATGGAAGGGGAGGGGATGACGAGCAGTACTTC
clone_size: many; d_call: TRBD2; v_call: TRBV5-1; j_call: TRBJ2-1; cdr3_length: 15; cdr3_aa: CASSSTSGSFNEQFF; cdr3_nt: TGCGCCAGCAGCTCGACTAGCGGGAGTTTCAATGAGCAGTTCTTC
clone_size: NA; d_call: NA; v_call: TRBV13; j_call: TRBJ2-1; cdr3_length: 13; cdr3_aa: CASTASDYNEQFF; cdr3_nt: TGTGCCAGCACGGCTAGCGACTACAATGAGCAGTTCTTC
clone_size: many; d_call: TRBD1; v_call: TRBV16; j_call: TRBJ2-7; cdr3_length: 13; cdr3_aa: CASSRQGGYEQYF; cdr3_nt: TGTGCCAGCAGCCGACAGGGTGGGTACGAGCAGTACTTC
clone_size: NA; d_call: TRBD2; v_call: TRBV5-6; j_call: TRBJ2-7; cdr3_length: 15; cdr3_aa: CASRKQTSGTNEQYF; cdr3_nt: TGTGCCAGCAGAAAACAGACTAGCGGGACCAACGAGCAGTACTTC
clone_size: NA; d_call: NA; v_call: TRBV5-1; j_call: TRBJ2-1; cdr3_length: 16; cdr3_aa: CASSLVAARGGNEQFF; cdr3_nt: TGCGCCAGCAGCTTGGTGGCCGCGAGAGGGGGGAATGAGCAGTTCTTC
clone_size: NA; d_call: NA; v_call: TRBV20-1; j_call: TRBJ2-2; cdr3_length: 11; cdr3_aa: CSAKSAGELFF; cdr3_nt: TGCAGTGCTAAAAGCGCCGGGGAGCTGTTTTTT
clone_size: NA; d_call: NA; v_call: TRBV24-1; j_call: TRBJ2-7; cdr3_length: 16; cdr3_aa: CATSDSTGPLSYEQYF; cdr3_nt: TGTGCCACCAGTGATTCGACAGGCCCGTTATCCTACGAGCAGTACTTC
clone_size: NA; d_call: NA; v_call: TRBV12-3/TRBV12-4; j_call: TRBJ2-1; cdr3_length: 14; cdr3_aa: CASSFALGPDEQFF; cdr3_nt: TGTGCCAGCAGTTTTGCATTAGGACCAGATGAGCAGTTCTTC
clone_size: NA; d_call: TRBD2; v_call: TRBV7-9; j_call: TRBJ2-1; cdr3_length: 19; cdr3_aa: CASSFGGLAGGASYNEQFF; cdr3_nt: TGTGCCAGCAGCTTTGGGGGACTAGCGGGAGGGGCTTCCTACAATGAGCAGTTCTTC
clone_size: NA; d_call: TRBD1; v_call: TRBV5-1; j_call: TRBJ2-1; cdr3_length: 15; cdr3_aa: CASSLRTGGQNEQFF; cdr3_nt: TGCGCCAGCAGCTTGAGGACAGGGGGTCAGAATGAGCAGTTCTTC
clone_size: once; d_call: NA; v_call: TRBV9; j_call: TRBJ1-5; cdr3_length: 14; cdr3_aa: CASSVGGVGQPQHF; cdr3_nt: TGTGCCAGCAGCGTAGGAGGGGTGGGGCAGCCCCAGCATTTT
clone_size: once; d_call: NA; v_call: TRBV5-1; j_call: TRBJ2-2; cdr3_length: 15; cdr3_aa: CASSLGQGFAGELFF; cdr3_nt: TGCGCCAGCAGCTTGGGGCAAGGATTCGCCGGGGAGCTGTTTTTT
clone_size: NA; d_call: TRBD1; v_call: TRBV7-9; j_call: TRBJ2-7; cdr3_length: 14; cdr3_aa: CASSLITGADEQYF; cdr3_nt: TGTGCCAGCAGCTTAATCACAGGGGCGGACGAGCAGTACTTC
clone_size: NA; d_call: TRBD2; v_call: TRBV4-2; j_call: TRBJ2-3; cdr3_length: 17; cdr3_aa: CASTEGVAGGLSDTQYF; cdr3_nt: TGTGCCAGCACCGAGGGGGTAGCGGGAGGGCTTTCAGATACGCAGTATTTT
clone_size: few; d_call: TRBD1; v_call: TRBV18; j_call: TRBJ2-7; cdr3_length: 12; cdr3_aa: CASSQLGQEQYF; cdr3_nt: TGTGCCAGCTCACAACTGGGACAGGAACAGTACTTC
clone_size: few; d_call: TRBD2; v_call: TRBV29-1; j_call: TRBJ2-1; cdr3_length: 12; cdr3_aa: CSVVVRTSGQFF; cdr3_nt: TGCAGCGTTGTGGTTCGGACTAGTGGGCAGTTCTTC
clone_size: many; d_call: TRBD2; v_call: TRBV7-9; j_call: TRBJ2-5; cdr3_length: 17; cdr3_aa: CASSSGTSGRYQETQYF; cdr3_nt: TGTGCCAGCAGCTCCGGGACTAGCGGGAGGTACCAAGAGACCCAGTACTTC
clone_size: NA; d_call: NA; v_call: TRBV20-1; j_call: TRBJ2-3; cdr3_length: 14; cdr3_aa: CSALVADGRYTQYF; cdr3_nt: TGCAGTGCACTTGTGGCGGACGGCAGGTATACGCAGTATTTT
clone_size: NA; d_call: NA; v_call: TRBV24-1; j_call: TRBJ2-2; cdr3_length: 14; cdr3_aa: CATSPGLLAGELFF; cdr3_nt: TGTGCCACCAGTCCGGGACTCCTAGCGGGGGAGCTGTTTTTT
clone_size: NA; d_call: TRBD1; v_call: TRBV20-1; j_call: TRBJ2-7; cdr3_length: 14; cdr3_aa: CSAYPGTGVYEQYF; cdr3_nt: TGCAGTGCTTATCCCGGGACAGGGGTATACGAGCAGTACTTC
clone_size: NA; d_call: TRBD2; v_call: TRBV20-1; j_call: TRBJ2-5; cdr3_length: 13; cdr3_aa: CSARTSMVKTQYF; cdr3_nt: TGCAGTGCAAGGACTAGTATGGTTAAGACCCAGTACTTC
clone_size: NA; d_call: TRBD2; v_call: TRBV5-6; j_call: TRBJ2-4; cdr3_length: 16; cdr3_aa: CASSLSGRPPKNIQYF; cdr3_nt: TGTGCCAGCAGCTTGTCCGGGAGGCCGCCCAAAAACATTCAGTACTTC
clone_size: NA; d_call: TRBD1; v_call: TRBV20-1; j_call: TRBJ2-3; cdr3_length: 15; cdr3_aa: CSARTGTEFPDTQYF; cdr3_nt: TGCAGTGCTCGGACAGGGACAGAGTTCCCAGATACGCAGTATTTT
clone_size: NA; d_call: TRBD1; v_call: TRBV5-5; j_call: TRBJ1-2; cdr3_length: 14; cdr3_aa: CASSLDRGDYGYTF; cdr3_nt: TGTGCCAGCAGCTTGGACAGGGGAGACTATGGCTACACCTTC
clone_size: NA; d_call: NA; v_call: TRBV5-1; j_call: TRBJ2-1; cdr3_length: 15; cdr3_aa: CASSLALSSYNEQFF; cdr3_nt: TGCGCCAGCAGCCTTGCTCTCAGCTCCTACAATGAGCAGTTCTTC